A selection of T cell receptor beta chains follows, all from one sample in a study of OX40 agonist ivuxolimab in advanced cancers. Some clones are missing from TCRdb's copy, which holds only in-frame ones; the method was immunoSEQ multiplex PCR. The sample carries 11,000 to 15,000 clones, about 77% recorded once. Material: CD4+ or CD8+ T cells sorted from blood, obtained in a trial of the OX40 agonist ivuxolimab. These receptors came from an adult with an advanced solid tumor such as melanoma, head and neck, liver or kidney cancer. The CDR3 runs from the conserved cysteine through the conserved F or W. D genes are given only for firm matches. For some rows the clone size is stated as once, few or many, or as a class when expanded; others skip it.

abundance	j_gene	v_gene	d_gene	CDR3aa	CDR3nt
-	TRBJ2-7	TRBV19	TRBD2	CATSGRDYEQYF	TGTGCCACCAGCGGGAGAGACTACGAGCAGTACTTC
-	TRBJ2-1	TRBV10-2	TRBD2	CASSPGLAYNEQFF	TGCGCCAGCAGCCCGGGACTAGCCTACAATGAGCAGTTCTTC
-	TRBJ1-2	TRBV7-9	-	CASSSDISQGYGYTF	TGTGCCAGCAGCTCGGACATATCCCAGGGTTATGGCTACACCTTC
-	TRBJ1-2	TRBV7-9	-	CASSLTRTNEDGYTF	TGTGCCAGCAGCTTAACCCGGACAAACGAGGATGGCTACACCTTC
-	TRBJ2-7	TRBV2	TRBD1	CASSQKTGATLTYEQYF	TGTGCCAGCAGTCAGAAGACAGGGGCTACTCTAACCTACGAGCAGTACTTC
-	TRBJ2-7	TRBV27	-	CASSFNGGSYEQYF	TGTGCCAGCAGTTTTAACGGGGGTTCCTACGAGCAGTACTTC
-	TRBJ2-1	TRBV19	-	CASSPGSYNEQFF	TGTGCCAGTAGTCCAGGCTCCTACAATGAGCAGTTCTTC
-	TRBJ2-7	TRBV27	TRBD1	CASGTAYYEQYF	TGTGCCAGCGGGACAGCCTACTACGAGCAGTACTTC
-	TRBJ2-7	TRBV27	-	CASSYAGPYEQYF	TGTGCCAGCAGTTATGCAGGACCCTACGAGCAGTACTTC
-	TRBJ2-7	TRBV6-6	-	CASSYEGVYYEQYF	TGTGCCAGCAGTTACGAGGGGGTATACTACGAGCAGTACTTC
once	TRBJ2-7	TRBV9	TRBD1	CASSVAGTGGYEQYF	TGTGCCAGCAGCGTCGCCGGGACAGGGGGCTACGAGCAGTACTTC
few	TRBJ2-1	TRBV4-3	-	CASSQVLEDEQFF	TGCGCCAGCAGCCAAGTTTTAGAGGATGAGCAGTTCTTC
-	TRBJ2-1	TRBV4-3	-	CASSQDRGGQYNEQFF	TGCGCCAGCAGCCAAGATCGCGGTGGTCAATACAATGAGCAGTTCTTC
few	TRBJ1-1	TRBV28	-	CASSLWGGTEAFF	TGTGCCAGCAGTTTATGGGGGGGAACTGAAGCTTTCTTT
few	TRBJ1-1	TRBV4-2	TRBD1	CASSRGQEITEAFF	TGTGCCAGCAGCCGGGGACAGGAGATCACTGAAGCTTTCTTT
-	TRBJ1-2	TRBV9	-	CASSAQGGLGGYTF	TGTGCCAGCAGCGCCCAGGGAGGTCTGGGGGGCTACACCTTC
-	TRBJ2-7	TRBV19	-	CASSSRVRWYEQYF	TGTGCCAGTAGTAGCCGGGTACGTTGGTACGAGCAGTACTTC
once	TRBJ2-7	TRBV7-8	-	CASSSRLGLGYEQYF	TGTGCCAGCAGCTCAAGACTAGGTTTGGGCTACGAGCAGTACTTC
-	TRBJ2-3	TRBV27	TRBD2	CASSPGASGTDTQYF	TGTGCCAGCAGTCCCGGGGCTAGCGGGACAGATACGCAGTATTTT
few	TRBJ2-7	TRBV10-1	-	CASSDGYEQYF	TGCGCCAGCAGTGATGGGTACGAGCAGTACTTC
-	TRBJ2-7	TRBV19	-	CASSPGLYEQYF	TGTGCCAGTAGCCCGGGGCTCTACGAGCAGTACTTC
-	TRBJ2-7	TRBV27	TRBD1	CASSSHVRDRGDYEQYF	TGTGCCAGCAGTTCGCACGTCCGGGACAGGGGAGACTACGAGCAGTACTTC
-	TRBJ2-3	TRBV28	-	CASNNRVQLTDTQYF	TGTGCCAGCAACAACAGGGTTCAGCTCACAGATACGCAGTATTTT
-	TRBJ2-3	TRBV7-9	-	CASESPHVTDTQYF	TGTGCCAGCGAATCACCTCACGTCACAGATACGCAGTATTTT
-	TRBJ2-1	TRBV4-1	-	CASSPAGMGTVDNEQFF	TGCGCCAGCAGCCCTGCGGGGATGGGGACAGTAGACAATGAGCAGTTCTTC
-	TRBJ2-1	TRBV5-1	-	CASGASSSYNEQFF	TGCGCCAGCGGCGCTAGCAGCTCCTACAATGAGCAGTTCTTC
-	TRBJ1-1	TRBV6-5	-	CASSYFNTGSEAFF	TGTGCCAGCAGTTACTTTAATACAGGGAGTGAAGCTTTCTTT
-	TRBJ2-1	TRBV19	-	CASSIAGNSYNEQFF	TGTGCCAGTAGTATAGCGGGGAACTCCTACAATGAGCAGTTCTTC
-	TRBJ2-3	TRBV7-9	-	CASSFGGEADTQYF	TGTGCCAGCAGCTTCGGTGGGGAGGCAGATACGCAGTATTTT
few	TRBJ2-1	TRBV27	-	CASSPGTVGYNEQFF	TGTGCCAGCAGTCCAGGGACGGTTGGCTACAATGAGCAGTTCTTC
-	TRBJ1-3	TRBV6-1	-	CASRESGTGNTIYF	TGTGCCAGCAGAGAGTCCGGGACTGGAAACACCATATATTTT
-	TRBJ2-1	TRBV19	TRBD1	CASSIAGGSYNEQFF	TGTGCCAGTAGTATCGCAGGGGGCTCCTACAATGAGCAGTTCTTC
medium-sized	TRBJ2-1	TRBV2	-	CASNPGIDNEQFF	TGTGCCAGCAACCCAGGGATAGACAATGAGCAGTTCTTC
once	TRBJ2-7	TRBV11-3	TRBD2	CASSLAGDGSSGRVEQYF	TGTGCCAGCAGCTTAGCTGGGGATGGGTCTAGCGGGAGAGTCGAGCAGTACTTC
medium-sized	TRBJ2-7	TRBV4-3	TRBD1	CASSPTGVSYEQYF	TGCGCCAGCAGCCCGACAGGGGTTTCCTACGAGCAGTACTTC
medium-sized	TRBJ2-2	TRBV10-3	-	CAISELREPNTGELFF	TGTGCCATCAGTGAGTTGAGGGAGCCGAACACCGGGGAGCTGTTTTTT
-	TRBJ2-7	TRBV7-2	TRBD2	CASKTTSGYEQYF	TGTGCCTCCAAGACGACTAGCGGCTACGAGCAGTACTTC
-	TRBJ2-7	TRBV10-2	TRBD2	CASTDGGGEQYF	TGCGCCAGCACCGACGGGGGGGGCGAGCAGTACTTC
-	TRBJ1-6	TRBV19	-	CASSPHGASYNSPLHF	TGTGCCAGTAGTCCCCATGGGGCGTCCTATAATTCACCCCTCCACTTT
few	TRBJ2-2	TRBV6-1	-	CASSSQGDTGELFF	TGTGCCAGCAGTAGTCAGGGCGACACCGGGGAGCTGTTTTTT
-	TRBJ2-7	TRBV11-3	-	CASSPTRTSFPYEQYF	TGTGCCAGCAGCCCGACGAGGACCTCTTTTCCCTACGAGCAGTACTTC
-	TRBJ2-1	TRBV27	-	CASSLRSYNEQFF	TGTGCCAGCAGTTTAAGGTCCTACAATGAGCAGTTCTTC
few	TRBJ2-5	TRBV16	-	CASSQSQGPQYF	TGTGCCAGCAGCCAATCACAGGGACCCCAGTACTTC
-	TRBJ2-7	TRBV28	-	CASSLEPGPYEQYF	TGTGCCAGCAGTTTAGAGCCAGGCCCCTACGAGCAGTACTTC
-	TRBJ2-4	TRBV7-2	TRBD1	CASSQTGGDRTTKNIQYF	TGTGCCAGCAGCCAGACAGGGGGAGATCGAACGACCAAAAACATTCAGTACTTC
-	TRBJ2-1	TRBV7-6	-	CASSRNLGGSNYNEQFF	TGTGCCAGCAGCCGTAACTTGGGGGGCTCTAACTACAATGAGCAGTTCTTC
-	TRBJ2-3	TRBV20-1	-	CSARGTDTQYF	TGCAGTGCAAGAGGTACAGATACGCAGTATTTT
-	TRBJ2-7	TRBV5-1	TRBD1	CASSLVRDRTGGSEQYF	TGCGCCAGCAGCTTGGTTCGGGATAGGACAGGGGGCAGCGAGCAGTACTTC
-	TRBJ2-1	TRBV19	-	CASLAGPPNEQFF	TGTGCCAGTCTGGCGGGCCCACCAAATGAGCAGTTCTTC
-	TRBJ2-2	TRBV7-9	-	CASSSHGASGGNTGELFF	TGTGCCAGCAGCTCCCATGGGGCGTCCGGGGGAAACACCGGGGAGCTGTTTTTT
medium-sized	TRBJ2-5	TRBV28	TRBD2	CASSPGTSDQETQYF	TGTGCCAGCAGTCCCGGGACTAGCGACCAAGAGACCCAGTACTTC
medium-sized	TRBJ2-7	TRBV9	-	CASSQGDYEQYF	TGTGCCAGCAGCCAGGGCGACTACGAGCAGTACTTC
few	TRBJ1-4	TRBV27	-	CASRASGNTNEKLFF	TGTGCCAGCAGGGCGAGCGGGAACACTAATGAAAAACTGTTTTTT
-	TRBJ2-2	TRBV30	TRBD2	CAWRALGRENTGELFF	TGTGCCTGGAGGGCCCTGGGGAGGGAGAACACCGGGGAGCTGTTTTTT
-	TRBJ2-1	TRBV6-5	-	CASSQLGDNEQFF	TGTGCCAGCAGCCAATTAGGTGACAATGAGCAGTTCTTC
-	TRBJ2-3	TRBV6-6	TRBD2	CASSWTRGGTDTQYF	TGTGCCAGCAGTTGGACTAGGGGCGGAACAGATACGCAGTATTTT
once	TRBJ1-2	TRBV19	TRBD1	CASYGQGVQKYGYTF	TGTGCCAGTTACGGACAGGGGGTACAGAAATATGGCTACACCTTC
once	TRBJ2-7	TRBV4-3	TRBD2	CASSRRTSGNEQYF	TGCGCCAGCAGCCGCAGGACTAGCGGGAACGAGCAGTACTTC
-	TRBJ2-2	TRBV19	TRBD2	CASSLAGGYGELFF	TGTGCCAGTTCTCTAGCGGGAGGTTACGGGGAGCTGTTTTTT